The source of this T cell receptor beta chain is a study of T cell repertoires in cytomegalovirus infection. The overall study: CMV infection plus the matching HLA type was flagged by public TCR beta signatures.

Germline loops: CDR1 MDHEN, CDR2 SYDVKM. Trimming removed 6 bases from V and 6 bases from J, with 12 bases in between. The CDR3 sequence is 13 residues long. The study, taken as a whole, reports: Across the ex vivo response, the dominant clonotypes were HLA-C-restricted CMV-specific TCR beta clonotypes.

In TCRdb, the reads were re-called with MiXCR into one record per CDR3 protein. The data show some 270,000 distinct CDR3 sequences, about a sixth seen once. A few counts support this clonotype. Its target is unknown. This TCR derives from a human donor in good health (CMV status not recorded). Some clones in this sample may be carry-over from other donors' samples. The chain combines TRBV28 with TRBJ2-4, with D possibly TRBD2 on 6 matching bases. Source material: CD8+ T cells from PBMCs. CDR3: CASSPAEGNIQYF. The CDR3 DNA reads TGTGCCAGCAGCCCCGCGGAGGGAAACATTCAGTACTTC.